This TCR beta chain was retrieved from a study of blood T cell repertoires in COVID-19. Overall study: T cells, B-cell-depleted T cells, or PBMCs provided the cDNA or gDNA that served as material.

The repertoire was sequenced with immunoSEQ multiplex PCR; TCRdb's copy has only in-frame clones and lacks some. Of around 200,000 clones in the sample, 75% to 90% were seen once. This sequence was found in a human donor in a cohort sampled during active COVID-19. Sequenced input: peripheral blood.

Here the CDR3 DNA reads TGTGCCAGTAGTAAACGAGGCGGGGGGCAGGCTTTCTTT. Its translation is CASSKRGGGQAFF. The chain recombines TRBV19 with TRBJ1-1, with a weak D call TRBD1 (6 bases). The CDR3 is 13 amino acids. Germline V CDR1 and CDR2: LNHDA, SQIVND (reference sequence). V was shortened by 4 bases and J by 11 bases, with 17 bases between the two germline ends.